This T cell receptor (beta chain) emerged from a study of blood T cells in healthy people across ages. Combining a sample-barcoded 5' primer with a J-beta primer mix, a second PCR ran for roughly 6 to 12 cycles. TCRdb reprocessed the 5' RACE reads via MiXCR and lists one record per CDR3 protein. The sample includes over a million distinct CDR3 sequences, approximately 43% seen only once; the top ten take approximately 4%. This CDR3 comprises 14 residues. V lost 6 bases to trimming and J lost 2 bases, with 11 bases between them. Sequencing was carried out using blood. The receptor's source is a woman aged 18-29 years in good health. This sequence joins TRBV12-3 or TRBV12-4 and TRBJ1-5; possible D gene TRBD1, 5 bases. CDR3 sequence: CASRGRGGNQPQHF. The CDR3 DNA reads TGTGCCAGCAGAGGGAGAGGGGGCAATCAGCCCCAGCATTTT.